A selection of T cell receptor beta chains follows, all from one sample in a study of monozygotic twins with inflammatory bowel disease. TCRdb processed the 5' RACE reads again and assigns one entry to each CDR3 protein, with no DNA. This table lists 400,000 to 500,000 distinct CDR3 sequences. The sample was blood. These receptors all come from a human donor with ulcerative colitis or Crohn's disease, or a healthy co-twin of an affected twin (not recorded which). Each CDR3 is given with its conserved first and last residue.

TRBV20-1	15	TRBJ2-7	CSARLGTSGSYEQYF
TRBV19	12	TRBJ1-2	CATRDGLYGYTF
TRBV5-5	13	TRBJ1-1	CASSLGPLGEAFF
TRBV11-2	14	TRBJ2-3	CASSLDGGADTQYF
TRBV12-3/TRBV12-4	14	TRBJ1-1	CASSLTGENTEAFF
TRBV7-9	14	TRBJ2-7	CASSFGTVSYEQYF
TRBV2	13	TRBJ1-4	CASRLDGNEKLFF
TRBV2	13	TRBJ2-1	CASKQGTLNEQFF
TRBV20-1	15	TRBJ1-2	CSAPSWTGGETGYTF
TRBV6-1	14	TRBJ1-5	CATGGEPFILPQHF
TRBV18	18	TRBJ2-2	CASSPRTSGRADGGELFF
TRBV12-3/TRBV12-4	13	TRBJ2-7	CASSLGSELEQYF
TRBV20-1	16	TRBJ2-7	CSARGRQGALSYEQYF
TRBV7-2	14	TRBJ2-5	CASSLKFDSETQYF
TRBV15	13	TRBJ1-2	CATSGLPFNGYTF
TRBV29-1	12	TRBJ2-5	CSGEQGQETQYF
TRBV12-3/TRBV12-4	15	TRBJ2-5	CASSLVVAGLETQYF
TRBV27	15	TRBJ2-2	CASRRYRLGPGELFF
TRBV18	15	TRBJ2-1	CASSPGAGTYNEQFF
TRBV28	14	TRBJ1-5	CASSPVDRGQPQHF
TRBV10-3	16	TRBJ1-3	CAISESSGISGNTIYF
TRBV20-1	14	TRBJ1-5	CSANSDNSNQPQHF
TRBV7-2	15	TRBJ2-7	CASSLVAGTVYEQYF
TRBV7-9	12	TRBJ1-2	CASSEGQPGYTF
TRBV5-6	16	TRBJ1-2	CASSPFGTKANYGYTF
TRBV6-5	17	TRBJ2-2	CASSYSALAGDSGELFF
TRBV28	12	TRBJ2-7	CASSLGRHEQYF
TRBV12-3/TRBV12-4	13	TRBJ2-3	CASRSGRSDTQYF
TRBV15	14	TRBJ1-1	CATKKGGEETEAFF
TRBV4-3	16	TRBJ2-7	CASSQGEYAGGYEQYF
TRBV5-1	13	TRBJ1-2	CASSPAGVYGYTF
TRBV28	20	TRBJ2-1	CASSFVLTGPESQIDNEQFF
TRBV29-1	14	TRBJ2-7	CRVAQAGVNIEQYF
TRBV7-2	16	TRBJ2-5	CASSLGGTGSQETQYF
TRBV10-3	14	TRBJ2-5	CASFSGRGGETQYF
TRBV3-1	16	TRBJ1-2	CASSQDLGTGGYGYTF
TRBV18	12	TRBJ2-1	CASSPGINEQFF
TRBV13	14	TRBJ2-7	CASSAWTGPYEQYF
TRBV6-6	14	TRBJ2-3	CTSTRDSNTDTQYF
TRBV7-9	15	TRBJ2-3	CASTPVGGGQDTQYF
TRBV18	13	TRBJ1-2	CASSPGDNYGYTF
TRBV15	16	TRBJ1-3	CATSRDRGASGNTIYF
TRBV20-1	14	TRBJ1-1	CSVPPLRGGPEAFF
TRBV20-1	14	TRBJ1-5	CSLTGIGFDQPQHF
TRBV2	15	TRBJ1-6	CASRERGKVDSPLHF
TRBV7-9	14	TRBJ2-7	CASSTGTPADEQYF
TRBV19	15	TRBJ1-1	CASSTSGRRVTEAFF
TRBV20-1	14	TRBJ1-4	CSASQPAFGEKLFF
TRBV4-1	16	TRBJ1-1	CASSQTQGQLNTEAFF
TRBV10-3	13	TRBJ1-1	CAIKRQENTEAFF
TRBV4-1	19	TRBJ1-5	CASSLGGNKDRGFNQPQHF
TRBV5-1	14	TRBJ1-1	CASSPHREYTEAFF
TRBV29-1	14	TRBJ1-2	CSVWNTLANYGYTF
TRBV5-4	18	TRBJ1-6	CASSMGQGVRTYNSPLHF